Below, 12 T cell receptor beta chains from the same sample are listed, as sequenced in a study of blood T cell repertoires in COVID-19. Assay used: immunoSEQ multiplex PCR; TCRdb lists only in-frame clones, some missing. The table lists around 99,000 clones, 75% to 95% of them singletons, with about 5% in the top ten. Sequences were obtained from peripheral blood. All receptors derive from a man between 50 and 59 years old with acute or convalescent COVID-19.

V is TRBV7-2 and J is TRBJ1-1; a possible D gene is TRBD1 (5 bases). With 3 bases removed from V and 4 bases from J, the gap between germline ends came to 12 bases. Germline assignment: CDR1 SGHTA and CDR2 FQGNSA. The CDR3 has 14 amino acids. The DNA for the CDR3 is TGTGCCAGCAGCTTCGGCGGGGGGAGCACTGAAGCTTTCTTT. Its protein is CASSFGGGSTEAFF.

This clone appeared a single time. The chain couples TRBV6-5 to TRBJ1-1, with D perhaps TRBD1 (5 bases). The CDR3 covers 14 residues. With 7 bases removed from V and 2 bases from J, the gap between germline ends came to 14 bases. Germline lookup yields CDR1 MNHEY and CDR2 SVGAGI. CDR3 coding DNA: TGTGCCAGCACCCAGGCGGGACGAAACACTGAAGCTTTCTTT. It codes for CASTQAGRNTEAFF.

The chain links TRBV2 to TRBJ1-5; 7 bases line up with TRBD1. Per germline, CDR1 SNHLY and CDR2 FYNNEI. Trimming removed 5 bases from V and 1 base from J; junction bases left unmatched: 5. This CDR3 has 15 amino acids. The DNA for the CDR3 is TGTGCCAGCAGTCGCAGGGGGGTGAGCAATCAGCCCCAGCATTTT. Translation: CASSRRGVSNQPQHF.

This chain uses TRBV9 with TRBJ2-5, with TRBD1 matching 9 bases. The V segment lost 3 bases and the J segment 2 bases; nucleotides outside the gene matches: 5. The CDR3 is 15 amino acids. Germline V gene data show CDR1 as SGDLS and CDR2 as YYNGEE. CDR3 loop: CASSEGDREQETQYF. The CDR3 nucleotides are TGTGCCAGCAGCGAGGGGGACAGGGAGCAAGAGACCCAGTACTTC. The variable domain in full, with the rest retrieved from reference TRBV9 and TRBJ2-5, is DSGVTQTPKHLITATGQRVTLRCSPRSGDLSVYWYQQSLDQGLQFLIQYYNGEERAKGNILERFSAQQFPDLHSELNLSSLELGDSALYFCASSEGDREQETQYFGPGTRLLVL.

V usage is TRBV6-5 and J usage is TRBJ1-6; tentative D call: TRBD1 (5 bases). This CDR3 contains 13 residues. V lost 7 bases and J 2 bases, leaving 6 bases between the germline ends. The germline V gene has CDR1 MNHEY and CDR2 SVGAGI. In nucleotides, the CDR3 is TGTGCCAGCAAGGGGACCTATAATTCACCCCTCCACTTT. This gives the protein CASKGTYNSPLHF.

The CDR3 nucleotides are TGCGCCAGCAGCTTAGGGGTTGTAACTTTCTTT. It codes for CASSLGVVTFF. This chain connects TRBV5-1 to TRBJ1-1; tentatively, D is TRBD1 (5 bases). The length of the CDR3 is 11 residues. V shed 2 bases and J shed 12 bases, with 11 bases lying between them. CDR1 SGHRS and CDR2 YFSETQ come from the germline V gene. Variable domain in full (rest from reference TRBV5-1 and TRBJ1-1): KAGVTQTPRYLIKTRGQQVTLSCSPISGHRSVSWYQQTPGQGLQFLFEYFSETQRNKGNFPGRFSGRQFSNSRSEMNVSTLELGDSALYLCASSLGVVTFFGQGTRLTVV.

The CDR3: CASSLDQWAGPGLSYNEQFF. As DNA, the CDR3 is TGTGCCAGCAGCTTAGATCAGTGGGCAGGCCCCGGCCTCTCCTACAATGAGCAGTTCTTC. The chain couples TRBV11-3 to TRBJ2-1; D call uncertain. Looked up from germline, CDR1 is SGHNT and CDR2 is YENEEA. V was trimmed by 0 bases and J by 0 bases, leaving 21 bases between them. CDR3 length equals 20 residues.

This clone appeared once. The genes are TRBV27 and TRBJ1-2, with 9 bases that match TRBD1. Germline trimming cut 5 bases from V and 4 bases from J; bases unmatched to any gene: 8. The CDR3 length is 15 residues. Germline V gene sequence: CDR1 MNHEY, CDR2 SMNVEV (reference sequence). As DNA, the CDR3 is TGTGCCAGCAGTCCCTCGGGACAGGGCCGCTATGGCTACACCTTC. The encoded protein is CASSPSGQGRYGYTF.

In its sample, this clone was seen a few times. The V and J genes are TRBV11-2 and TRBJ1-2, with TRBD1 matching over 7 bases. This CDR3 region has 15 residues. The germline CDR1 and CDR2 sequences are SGHAT and FQNNGV. The V segment lost 5 bases and the J segment 2 bases; nucleotides outside the gene matches: 8. The CDR3 protein is CASSDPRTGNYGYTF. In nucleotides, the CDR3 is TGTGCCAGCAGCGACCCAAGGACAGGCAACTATGGCTACACCTTC.

This clone has more than one count but fewer than ten. The genes are TRBV10-3 and TRBJ1-4; 11 bases map to TRBD1. V shed 6 bases, J shed 6 bases, and the junction held 12 bases outside the gene matches. The germline V gene encodes CDR1 ENHRY and CDR2 SYGVKD. This CDR3 is built from 17 residues. Written as DNA, the CDR3 is TGTGCCATCAGCCCGGGACAGGGGGGAAGGCAGGATGAAAAACTGTTTTTT. Translated: CAISPGQGGRQDEKLFF.

The V gene is TRBV5-4, the J gene TRBJ1-1, with a possible D match to TRBD1 (6 bases). The CDR3 has 13 amino acids. The ends were cut back, 4 bases at V and 5 bases at J, with 12 bases in the middle. Germline CDR1 and CDR2: SGHNT and YYREEE (reference sequence). The CDR3 DNA sequence: TGTGCCAGCAGCCTCAGGGGAACGACTGAAGCTTTCTTT. Translated: CASSLRGTTEAFF.

V gene TRBV30 combines with J gene TRBJ1-2, with 8 bases aligning to TRBD1. Germline loops: CDR1 GTSNPN, CDR2 SVGIG (reference sequence). The V gene end was trimmed by 2 bases and the J gene end by 0 bases; junction bases not matched to a gene: 5. The length of the CDR3 is 15 residues. The CDR3, as DNA: TGTGCCTGGAGTCCGCCGGGACAGGCTAACTATGGCTACACCTTC. Translation: CAWSPPGQANYGYTF.